The 3 T cell receptor beta chains below all came from one sample that was sequenced in a study of OX40 agonist ivuxolimab in advanced cancers. Repertoires were generated with immunoSEQ multiplex PCR, while TCRdb's copy carries only in-frame clones and drops some. The table lists tens of thousands of clones, over 80% of them singletons. This specimen consisted of CD4+ or CD8+ T cells sorted from blood, obtained in a trial of the OX40 agonist ivuxolimab. Receptors originate from an adult with an advanced solid tumor such as melanoma, head and neck, liver or kidney cancer.

The genes are TRBV7-8 and TRBJ2-1; D is unresolved. The CDR3 loop spans 15 amino acids. Per germline, CDR1 SGHVS and CDR2 FQNEAQ. V lost 5 bases, J lost 10 bases, and 21 bases lay in between. CDR3 protein: CASSPGRFSNQEQFF. CDR3 in DNA: TGTGCCAGCAGCCCAGGCCGGTTTTCAAATCAGGAGCAGTTCTTC.

This clone came up a few times. The V and J genes are TRBV21-1 and TRBJ2-2; the D segment call TRBD2 is taken from the table without a DNA check. TRBV21-1 is deemed a pseudogene. The CDR3 length is 20 residues. For the CDR3, the DNA is TGTGCCAGCAGCAAAAGGAGACAACGACTAGCGGAAGCGAACACCGGGGAGCTGTTTTTT. Protein sequence: CASSKRRQRLAEANTGELFF.

The rearrangement joins TRBV30 to TRBJ2-7, with TRBD2 matching over 8 bases. Germline V gene lookup returns CDR1 GTSNPN and CDR2 SVGIG (reference sequence). The CDR3 spans 14 residues. J lost 2 bases, V lost 4 bases, and 7 bases had no gene match. The CDR3 DNA sequence: TGTGCCTGGACCAAACTAGCGGAGGCCTACGAGCAGTACTTC. This codes for CAWTKLAEAYEQYF.